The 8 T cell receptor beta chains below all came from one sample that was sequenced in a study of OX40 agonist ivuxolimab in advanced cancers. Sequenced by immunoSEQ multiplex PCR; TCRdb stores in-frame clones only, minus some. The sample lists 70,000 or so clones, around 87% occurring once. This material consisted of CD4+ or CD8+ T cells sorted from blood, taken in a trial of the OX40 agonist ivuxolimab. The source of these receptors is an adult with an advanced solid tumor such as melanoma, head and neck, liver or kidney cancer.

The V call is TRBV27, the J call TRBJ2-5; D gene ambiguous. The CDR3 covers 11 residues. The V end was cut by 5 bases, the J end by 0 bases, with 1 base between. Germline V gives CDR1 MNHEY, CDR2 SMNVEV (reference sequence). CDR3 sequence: CASSDQETQYF. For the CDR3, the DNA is TGTGCCAGCAGTGACCAAGAGACCCAGTACTTC.

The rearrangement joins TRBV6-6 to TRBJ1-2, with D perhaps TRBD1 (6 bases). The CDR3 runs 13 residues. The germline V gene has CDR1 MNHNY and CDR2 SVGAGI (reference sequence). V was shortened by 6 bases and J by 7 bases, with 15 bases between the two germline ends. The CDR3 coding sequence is TGTGCCAGCAGCCCACCTGAGGGGGTTGGCTACACCTTC. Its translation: CASSPPEGVGYTF.

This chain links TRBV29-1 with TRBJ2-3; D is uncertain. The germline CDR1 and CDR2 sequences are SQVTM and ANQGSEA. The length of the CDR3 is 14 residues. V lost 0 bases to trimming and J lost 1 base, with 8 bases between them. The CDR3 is CSVEEPAGTDTQYF. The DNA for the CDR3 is TGCAGCGTTGAAGAGCCCGCCGGCACAGATACGCAGTATTTT.

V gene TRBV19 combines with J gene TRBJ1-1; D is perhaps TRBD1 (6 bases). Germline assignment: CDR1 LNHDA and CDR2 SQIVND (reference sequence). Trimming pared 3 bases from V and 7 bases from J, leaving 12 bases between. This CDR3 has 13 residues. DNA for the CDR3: TGTGCCAGTAGTATTCTCCAGGGGTTTGAAGCTTTCTTT. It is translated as CASSILQGFEAFF.

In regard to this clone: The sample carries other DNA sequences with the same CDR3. The CDR3, as DNA: TGTGCCTGGGGGAGGGACAGGCCTTATGGCTACACCTTC. Protein sequence: CAWGRDRPYGYTF. The V gene is TRBV30, the J gene TRBJ1-2, with 8 bases lining up with TRBD1. The CDR3 spans 13 residues. CDR1 GTSNPN and CDR2 SVGIG come from the germline V gene (reference sequence). V shed 5 bases, J shed 5 bases, and the junction held 7 bases outside the gene matches.

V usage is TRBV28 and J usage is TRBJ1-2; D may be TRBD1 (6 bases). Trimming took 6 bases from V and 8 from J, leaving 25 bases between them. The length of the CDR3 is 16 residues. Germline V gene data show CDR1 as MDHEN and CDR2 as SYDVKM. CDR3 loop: CASSPVTDRSSRGYTF. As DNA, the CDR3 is TGTGCCAGCAGCCCCGTGACGGACAGATCATCCCGGGGCTACACCTTC.

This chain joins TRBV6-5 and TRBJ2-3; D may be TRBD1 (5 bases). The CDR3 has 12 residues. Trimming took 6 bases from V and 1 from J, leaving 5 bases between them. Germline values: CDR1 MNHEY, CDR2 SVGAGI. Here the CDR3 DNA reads TGTGCCAGCAGACAGGGCACAGATACGCAGTATTTT. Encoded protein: CASRQGTDTQYF.

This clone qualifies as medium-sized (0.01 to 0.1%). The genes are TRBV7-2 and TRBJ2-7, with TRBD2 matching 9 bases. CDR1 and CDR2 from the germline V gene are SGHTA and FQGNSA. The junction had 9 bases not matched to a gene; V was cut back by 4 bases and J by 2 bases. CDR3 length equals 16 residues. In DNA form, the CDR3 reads TGTGCCAGCAGCTCAGGAGGGACTAGCAAAACCTACGAGCAGTACTTC. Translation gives CASSSGGTSKTYEQYF.